Below are 23 T cell receptor beta chains sequenced from a single sample in a study of blood T cell repertoires in COVID-19 (dated by TCRdb to about 2020). The protocol used for the library was the immunoSEQ multiplex PCR assay. TCRdb retrieved this table from immuneACCESS and kept in-frame rearrangements only. Not all clones are present; in checked studies, unresolved V genes account for under half, and no reason is known for the remainder. In all, the sample holds some 110,000 clones, and about 80% of those were seen once. The ten largest clones take up roughly 6.2% of the sample. Sequencing used peripheral blood. All receptors come from a man in his 70s with acute or convalescent COVID-19.

This chain uses TRBV7-9 with TRBJ1-3, with D tentatively TRBD1 (6 bases). The germline V gene encodes CDR1 SEHNR and CDR2 FQNEAQ (reference sequence). The CDR3 extends over 14 amino acids. V lost 9 bases, J lost 3 bases, and 15 bases lay in between. CDR3 region: CASAGDTIGNTIYF. DNA for the CDR3: TGTGCCAGTGCAGGGGACACTATTGGAAACACCATATATTTT.

J is TRBJ2-2 and V is TRBV5-6; 8 bases map to TRBD1. Unmatched junction bases numbered 5, after V lost 4 bases and J lost 3 bases. This CDR3 is built from 15 residues. Germline-derived CDR1 and CDR2 are SGHDT and YYEEEE. The CDR3 reads CASSPQGAYTGELFF. CDR3 in DNA: TGTGCCAGCAGCCCTCAGGGGGCGTACACCGGGGAGCTGTTTTTT. Looking up the rest from reference TRBV5-6 and TRBJ2-2 gives the full variable domain: DAGVTQSPTHLIKTRGQQVTLRCSPKSGHDTVSWYQQALGQGPQFIFQYYEEEERQRGNFPDRFSGHQFPNYSSELNVNALLLGDSALYLCASSPQGAYTGELFFGEGSRLTVL.

The chain combines TRBV5-1 with TRBJ2-7, with D possibly TRBD1 on 6 matching bases. This CDR3 is built from 15 residues. Germline loops: CDR1 SGHRS, CDR2 YFSETQ. The V end was cut by 4 bases, the J end by 6 bases, with 20 bases between. CDR3 residues: CASSPRLDSAGEQYF. The CDR3 nucleotides are TGCGCCAGCAGCCCAAGACTGGACAGTGCGGGCGAGCAGTACTTC.

The rearrangement uses TRBV7-8 and TRBJ1-5, with 7 bases lining up with TRBD1. CDR1 and CDR2 from the germline V gene are SGHVS and FQNEAQ. J gave up 5 bases and V 3 bases, and 4 bases lay outside the gene matches. The CDR3 sequence is 14 residues long. The CDR3 reads CASSLTGFDQPQHF. CDR3 sequence (DNA): TGTGCCAGCAGCTTGACAGGGTTTGATCAGCCCCAGCATTTT.

The V call is TRBV18, the J call TRBJ2-3, with unresolved D. The CDR3 runs to 14 residues. Germline-derived CDR1 and CDR2 are KGHSH and LQKENI. Trimming removed 8 bases from V and 1 base from J, with 13 bases in between. The CDR3 sequence is CASALRSGTDTQYF. CDR3 coding DNA: TGTGCCAGCGCCCTCCGGAGCGGCACAGATACGCAGTATTTT.

The chain carries TRBV28 and TRBJ1-2, with 10 bases aligning to TRBD1. The CDR3 contains 14 residues. CDR1 and CDR2 from the germline V gene are MDHEN and SYDVKM. The V segment lost 5 bases and the J segment 9 bases; nucleotides outside the gene matches: 9. This CDR3 is CASSPEDRGVSYTF. CDR3 coding DNA: TGTGCCAGCAGTCCCGAGGACAGGGGGGTGAGCTACACCTTC.

The chain couples TRBV20-1 to TRBJ1-2; TRBD1 matches 7 bases. Germline V gene data show CDR1 as DFQATT and CDR2 as SNEGSKA (reference sequence). The CDR3 consists of 11 residues. Trimming cost V 5 bases and J 4 bases; bases outside gene matches: 1. The CDR3 region has the DNA TGCAGTGCTTACAGGGGCTATGGCTACACCTTC. This codes for CSAYRGYGYTF.

The chain has TRBV2 and TRBJ2-7; TRBD2 agrees at 7 bases. Germline trimming cut 7 bases from V and 2 bases from J; bases unmatched to any gene: 5. The germline V gene encodes CDR1 SNHLY and CDR2 FYNNEI. The CDR3 loop spans 13 amino acids. The CDR3 region has the DNA TGTGCCAGCACTCGCGGGGGTCCCTACGAGCAGTACTTC. Translation: CASTRGGPYEQYF.

V gene TRBV5-4 combines with J gene TRBJ2-7; D possibly corresponds to TRBD1 (6 bases). This CDR3 has 15 amino acids. Between the trimmed V and J ends, which lost 0 bases and 2 bases, there was a span of 12 bases. Germline V gene lookup returns CDR1 SGHNT and CDR2 YYREEE (reference sequence). The CDR3 sequence: CASSLAAGAPYEQYF. The CDR3 nucleotides read TGTGCCAGCAGCTTGGCGGCAGGGGCCCCCTACGAGCAGTACTTC.

The CDR3 DNA reads as TGTGCCAGCAGGCTAAACTATGGCTACACCTTC. Amino acids: CASRLNYGYTF. V and J are TRBV28 and TRBJ1-2; no firm D call. The length of the CDR3 is 11 residues. V lost 6 bases, J lost 2 bases, and 4 bases lay in between. Germline lookup yields CDR1 MDHEN and CDR2 SYDVKM.

V gene TRBV15 combines with J gene TRBJ1-2; 12 positions match TRBD1. The trim removed 1 base at V and 5 bases at J, leaving 14 bases unmatched. Germline-derived CDR1 and CDR2 are LNHNV and YYDKDF (reference sequence). The length of the CDR3 is 19 residues. The CDR3 loop reads CATSRGTRDRGRSTYGYTF. The CDR3 bases are TGTGCCACCAGCAGAGGAACTCGGGACAGGGGGCGATCGACTTATGGCTACACCTTC.

The chain recombines TRBV15 with TRBJ1-5; TRBD1 aligns across 7 bases. Per germline, CDR1 LNHNV and CDR2 YYDKDF (reference sequence). This CDR3 region has 14 residues. After removal of 5 bases from V and 3 bases from J, the junction contained 4 bases not matched to a gene. Written as DNA, the CDR3 is TGTGCCACCAGCCCGACAGGGTACAATCAGCCCCAGCATTTT. Encoded protein: CATSPTGYNQPQHF.

The chain carries TRBV7-3 and TRBJ2-1; possibly TRBD2 for D (7 bases). Trimming left V 5 bases short and J 7 bases short, with 18 bases between. The germline gives CDR1 SGHTA, CDR2 FQGTGA. The CDR3 loop spans 15 amino acids. CDR3 loop: CASSRTAGGPNEQFF. The CDR3 bases are TGTGCCAGCAGCCGCACCGCCGGGGGGCCGAATGAGCAGTTCTTC.

The chain is built from TRBV18 and TRBJ1-4; D is perhaps TRBD1 (5 bases). This CDR3 has 17 amino acids. Germline V gene lookup returns CDR1 KGHSH and CDR2 LQKENI. Trimming took 6 bases from V and 7 from J, leaving 24 bases between them. CDR3: CASSPTMPNGGSEKLFF. CDR3 DNA: TGTGCCAGCTCGCCCACAATGCCAAACGGGGGGAGTGAAAAACTGTTTTTT.

Comment on this clone: This specimen includes other DNA sequences encoding the same CDR3. This sequence joins TRBV7-2 and TRBJ1-1; 10 positions agree with TRBD1. Losses at the gene ends were 4 bases for V and 5 bases for J; bases not matched to a gene: 1. The CDR3 extends over 13 amino acids. Germline lookup yields CDR1 SGHTA and CDR2 FQGNSA. The CDR3 coding sequence is TGTGCCAGCAGCTCGGGACAGGGGACTGAAGCTTTCTTT. Amino acids: CASSSGQGTEAFF.

The gene calls are TRBV7-8 and TRBJ1-2; 7 bases are shared with TRBD1. The germline CDR1 and CDR2 sequences are SGHVS and FQNEAQ. This CDR3 is 13 amino acids long. V was clipped by 5 bases and J by 4 bases; unmatched bases: 4. The CDR3 loop is CASSRQGPYGYTF. The CDR3, as DNA: TGTGCCAGCAGCCGACAGGGCCCCTATGGCTACACCTTC.

The chain carries TRBV2 and TRBJ2-5; D is possibly TRBD1 (6 bases). The CDR3 covers 13 residues. Deletions cut 4 bases from V and 4 bases from J, with 10 bases between. The V gene's germline CDR1 is SNHLY and CDR2 FYNNEI. The CDR3 protein is CASSVRGPETQYF. In nucleotides, the CDR3 is TGTGCCAGCAGTGTCAGGGGTCCAGAGACCCAGTACTTC.

The genes are TRBV7-3 and TRBJ2-5, with 7 bases fitting TRBD1. Losses at the gene ends were 5 bases for V and 2 bases for J; bases not matched to a gene: 2. CDR3 size: 13 residues. CDR1 and CDR2 from the germline V gene are SGHTA and FQGTGA. This chain's CDR3 is CASSPGQQETQYF. CDR3 DNA: TGTGCCAGCAGCCCGGGACAGCAAGAGACCCAGTACTTC.

The CDR3 coding sequence is TGTGCCAGCAGCTTAGTGTTGGTGGGCCCGAACACTGAAGCTTTCTTT. This sequence encodes CASSLVLVGPNTEAFF. V and J are TRBV7-8 and TRBJ1-1; D not resolved. The germline V and J ends were trimmed by 1 base and 1 base, with 13 bases remaining between them. The CDR3 loop spans 16 amino acids. The V gene's germline CDR1 is SGHVS and CDR2 FQNEAQ.

This chain's CDR3 is CASSKWAPSGGPYNEQFF. In nucleotides, the CDR3 is TGTGCCAGCAGCAAATGGGCCCCTAGCGGGGGGCCATACAATGAGCAGTTCTTC. The chain couples TRBV21-1 to TRBJ2-1; whether TRBD2, the table's D call, matches the DNA was not checked. TRBV21-1 is marked as a pseudogene. The length of the CDR3 is 18 residues.

This chain uses TRBV29-1 with TRBJ2-1; tentatively, D is TRBD1 (6 bases). In germline, CDR1 is SQVTM, CDR2 ANQGSEA. V was clipped by 4 bases and J by 2 bases, with 9 bases between them. The CDR3 loop spans 13 amino acids. The CDR3 loop reads CSVARGTYNEQFF. DNA of the CDR3: TGCAGCGTTGCCAGGGGTACCTACAATGAGCAGTTCTTC.

The chain employs TRBV4-1 and TRBJ2-5; D gene unclear. From germline, CDR1 is MGHRA and CDR2 YSYEKL. V was clipped by 4 bases and J by 3 bases, with 9 bases between them. CDR3 length equals 13 residues. CDR3 region: CASSRWQKETQYF. CDR3 bases: TGCGCCAGCAGCCGGTGGCAGAAAGAGACCCAGTACTTC.

V usage is TRBV4-2 and J usage is TRBJ2-1; no reliable D call. The CDR3 contains 15 residues. CDR1 LGHNA and CDR2 YNFKEQ come from the germline V gene. The V and J ends lost 1 base and 6 bases respectively, with 13 bases between them. CDR3 nucleotide sequence: TGTGCCAGCAGCCAAGTGTCCGGAGTATTCAATGAGCAGTTCTTC. Amino acid sequence: CASSQVSGVFNEQFF.